What follows are 15 T cell receptor beta chains derived from one specimen sequenced in a study of identical twins. TCRdb reanalysed the 5' RACE reads using MiXCR and keeps one entry per CDR3 protein. The data hold 650,000 to 750,000 distinct CDR3 sequences, with 21% observed a single time. The sample was also reused in another study, on T cells expressing NK-cell markers.

The sample taken for sequencing was PBMCs. The receptors here all came from a woman in her late teens or twenties in good health.

This clonotype was observed a handful of times. The chain recombines TRBV20-1 with TRBJ2-1, with TRBD2 matching 12 bases. V lost 6 bases, J lost 1 base, and 7 bases stayed unmatched. CDR3 length: 16 amino acids. Germline CDR1 is DFQATT and CDR2 is SNEGSKA (reference sequence). The CDR3 reads CSASTSGRGSYNEQFF. CDR3 nucleotide sequence: TGCAGTGCGTCGACTAGCGGGAGAGGGTCCTACAATGAGCAGTTCTTC.

The gene calls are TRBV7-2 and TRBJ2-1; tentative D call: TRBD1 (5 bases). The CDR3 consists of 12 residues. V shed 5 bases and J shed 9 bases, with 11 bases lying between them. Germline lookup yields CDR1 SGHTA and CDR2 FQGNSA. This CDR3 is CASSTRVFEQFF. The CDR3 DNA reads as TGTGCCAGCAGCACCAGGGTTTTTGAGCAGTTCTTC.

The chain joins TRBV21-1 to TRBJ2-7. TRBV21-1 is assigned pseudogene status. CDR3 length: 16 residues. The CDR3 loop reads CASSKAHVRKPYEQYF. CDR3 DNA: TGTGCCAGCAGCAAAGCGCACGTTAGAAAACCCTACGAGCAGTACTTC.

Only a few counts were recorded for this clonotype. The chain recombines TRBV6-5 with TRBJ1-1; D is uncertain. Germline CDR1 is MNHEY and CDR2 is SVGAGI. V lost 2 bases and J 6 bases, leaving 16 bases between the germline ends. This CDR3 has 15 amino acids. The CDR3 is CASSYQASGMAEAFF. The CDR3, as DNA: TGTGCCAGCAGTTACCAGGCGTCGGGGATGGCTGAAGCTTTCTTT.

This clonotype occurred many times. The chain combines TRBV10-3 with TRBJ1-3; possible D gene TRBD1, 5 bases. This CDR3 has 11 residues. The germline V gene has CDR1 ENHRY and CDR2 SYGVKD. The V end lost 10 bases, the J end lost 6 bases, and 10 bases lay between the germline ends. This CDR3 reads CATTGTNTIYF. For the CDR3, the DNA is TGTGCCACAACAGGCACAAACACCATATATTTT.

The chain uses TRBV29-1 and TRBJ2-7; D not certain. Trimming pared 0 bases from V and 5 bases from J, leaving 14 bases between. Germline loops: CDR1 SQVTM, CDR2 ANQGSEA. The CDR3 sequence is 14 residues long. The CDR3 DNA reads TGCAGCGTTGAAGATGCCGTAGGGCGGAACGAGCAGTACTTC. Translation gives CSVEDAVGRNEQYF.

The V and J genes are TRBV20-1 and TRBJ2-3, with D possibly being TRBD1 or TRBD2 (5 bases each). The germline CDR1 and CDR2 sequences are DFQATT and SNEGSKA (reference sequence). V was pared by 0 bases and J by 2 bases, with 12 bases between. CDR3 length: 15 amino acids. The CDR3 nucleotides read TGCAGTGCTAGAGACAGGGAGACGCCCACAGATACGCAGTATTTT. Its protein is CSARDRETPTDTQYF.

This clonotype has a handful of counts. J is TRBJ2-7 and V is TRBV3-1, with TRBD1 as a possible D gene (6 bases). Trimming cost V 4 bases and J 3 bases, with 16 bases left between them. The germline CDR1 and CDR2 sequences are LGHDT and YNNKEL (reference sequence). The CDR3 length is 15 residues. CDR3 DNA: TGTGCCAGCAGCCTCCAGACAGGTCCCAACTACGAGCAGTACTTC. Translating it yields CASSLQTGPNYEQYF.

This chain links TRBV11-2 with TRBJ1-5; D is ambiguous. The V gene lost 0 bases and the J gene lost 6 bases, with 6 bases spanning the gap. Per germline, CDR1 SGHAT and CDR2 FQNNGV. The CDR3 covers 13 residues. The CDR3 DNA follows: TGTGCCAGCAGCTTAGAACAGACTCAGCCCCAGCATTTT. It codes for CASSLEQTQPQHF.

This clonotype turned up a few times. V is TRBV20-1 and J is TRBJ1-4, with D maybe TRBD1 (5 bases). V gave up 6 bases and J gave up 8 bases, with 16 bases separating them. Per germline, CDR1 DFQATT and CDR2 SNEGSKA (reference sequence). The CDR3 is made up of 13 amino acids. The CDR3 is CSAIDSQEEKLFF. DNA of the CDR3: TGCAGTGCCATCGACAGCCAGGAGGAAAAACTGTTTTTT.

This clonotype occurred many times. The chain couples TRBV20-1 to TRBJ2-7, with 10 bases identical to TRBD2. CDR1 DFQATT and CDR2 SNEGSKA come from the germline V gene (reference sequence). This CDR3 is 13 amino acids long. V gave up 5 bases and J gave up 4 bases; unmatched junction bases: 5. CDR3 amino acids: CSASSGREYEQYF. As DNA, the CDR3 is TGCAGTGCTTCTAGCGGGAGAGAGTACGAGCAGTACTTC.

This CDR3 reads CASSPALTEAFF. The CDR3 region has the DNA TGTGCCAGCAGCCCTGCACTAACTGAAGCTTTCTTT. The chain is built from TRBV7-6 and TRBJ1-1; the D is unclear. V was pared by 5 bases and J by 5 bases, with 9 bases between. The CDR3 runs 12 residues. Looked up from germline, CDR1 is SGHVS and CDR2 is FNYEAQ.

This clonotype came up many times. The V and J genes are TRBV12-3 or TRBV12-4 and TRBJ2-7, with D unresolved. The CDR3 extends over 12 amino acids. The V gene lost 7 bases and the J gene lost 3 bases, with 10 bases spanning the gap. CDR3 sequence (DNA): TGTGCCAGCAAAGACGGCAACTACGAGCAGTACTTC. Residues: CASKDGNYEQYF.

The rearrangement links TRBV7-9 to TRBJ2-7; 7 nucleotides align to TRBD1. CDR3 length: 16 residues. The V segment lost 4 bases and the J segment 1 base; nucleotides outside the gene matches: 10. Germline V CDR1 and CDR2: SEHNR, FQNEAQ (reference sequence). CDR3 sequence: CASSSRTGAKSYEQYF. CDR3 DNA: TGTGCCAGCAGCTCCCGTACAGGGGCCAAATCCTACGAGCAGTACTTC. Complete variable domain (other parts from reference TRBV7-9 and TRBJ2-7): DTGVSQNPRHKITKRGQNVTFRCDPISEHNRLYWYRQTLGQGPEFLTYFQNEAQLEKSRLLSDRFSAERPKGSFSTLEIQRTEQGDSAMYLCASSSRTGAKSYEQYFGPGTRLTVT.

This sequence joins TRBV6-2 or TRBV6-3 and TRBJ2-5; 8 nucleotides align to TRBD1. Germline V CDR1 and CDR2: MNHEY, SVGEGT. The CDR3 sequence is 14 residues long. V dropped 0 bases and J dropped 4; count of bases not matched to a gene: 1. The CDR3 here is CASSYSTGAETQYF. The CDR3 DNA reads as TGTGCCAGCAGTTACTCGACAGGGGCAGAGACCCAGTACTTC.